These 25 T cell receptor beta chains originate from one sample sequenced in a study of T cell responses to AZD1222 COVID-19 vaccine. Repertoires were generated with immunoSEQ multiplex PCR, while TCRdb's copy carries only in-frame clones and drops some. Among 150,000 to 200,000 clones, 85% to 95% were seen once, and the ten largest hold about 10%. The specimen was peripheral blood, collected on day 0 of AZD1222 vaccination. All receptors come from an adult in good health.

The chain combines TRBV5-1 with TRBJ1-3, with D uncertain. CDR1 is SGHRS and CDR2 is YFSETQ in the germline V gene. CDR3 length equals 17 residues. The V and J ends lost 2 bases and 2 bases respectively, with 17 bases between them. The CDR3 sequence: CASSFSSPDPPGNTIYF. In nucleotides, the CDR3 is TGCGCCAGCAGCTTCAGCAGCCCAGACCCTCCTGGAAACACCATATATTTT.

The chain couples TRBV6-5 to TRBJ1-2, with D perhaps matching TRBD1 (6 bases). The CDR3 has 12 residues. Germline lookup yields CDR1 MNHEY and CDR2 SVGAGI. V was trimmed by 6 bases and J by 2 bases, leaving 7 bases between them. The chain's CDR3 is CASRTGNYGYTF. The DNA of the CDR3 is TGTGCCAGCAGAACAGGGAACTATGGCTACACCTTC.

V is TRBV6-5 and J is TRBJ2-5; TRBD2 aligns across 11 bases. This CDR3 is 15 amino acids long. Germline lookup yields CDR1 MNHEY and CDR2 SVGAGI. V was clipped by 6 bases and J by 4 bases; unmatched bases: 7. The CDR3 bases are TGTGCCAGCAGAGGTATAGCGGGGGGGCGAGAGACCCAGTACTTC. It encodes CASRGIAGGRETQYF.

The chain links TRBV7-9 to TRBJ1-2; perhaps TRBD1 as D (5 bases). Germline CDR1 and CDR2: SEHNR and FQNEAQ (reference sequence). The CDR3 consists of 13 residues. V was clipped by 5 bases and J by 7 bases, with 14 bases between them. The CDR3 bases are TGTGCCAGCAGCCGGGGGGGTTTTTTTGGCTACACCTTC. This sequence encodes CASSRGGFFGYTF.

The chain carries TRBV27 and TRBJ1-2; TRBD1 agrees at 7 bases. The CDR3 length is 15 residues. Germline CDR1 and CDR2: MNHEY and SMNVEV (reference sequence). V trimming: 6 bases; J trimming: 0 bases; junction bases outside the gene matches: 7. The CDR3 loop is CASRIRGYSNYGYTF. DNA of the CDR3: TGTGCCAGCAGAATCAGGGGGTATTCTAACTATGGCTACACCTTC.

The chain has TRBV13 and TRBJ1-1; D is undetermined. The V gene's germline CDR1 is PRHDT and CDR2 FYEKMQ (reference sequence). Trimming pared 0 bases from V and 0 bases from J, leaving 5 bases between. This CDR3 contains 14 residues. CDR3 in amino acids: CASSLGQMNTEAFF. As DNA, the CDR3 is TGTGCCAGCAGCTTAGGACAGATGAACACTGAAGCTTTCTTT.

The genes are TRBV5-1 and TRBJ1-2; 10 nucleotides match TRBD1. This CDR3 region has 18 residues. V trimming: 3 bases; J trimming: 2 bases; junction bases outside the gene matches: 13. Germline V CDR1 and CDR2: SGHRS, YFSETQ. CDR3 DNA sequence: TGCGCCAGCAGCTCTTACCCGGGACAGGGGCAGTCGAACTATGGCTACACCTTC. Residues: CASSSYPGQGQSNYGYTF.

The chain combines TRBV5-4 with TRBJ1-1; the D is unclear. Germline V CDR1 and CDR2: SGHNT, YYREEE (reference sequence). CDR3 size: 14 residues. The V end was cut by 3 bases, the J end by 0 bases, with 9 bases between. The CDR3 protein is CASSSLQMNTEAFF. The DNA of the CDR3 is TGTGCCAGCAGCTCACTACAGATGAACACTGAAGCTTTCTTT.

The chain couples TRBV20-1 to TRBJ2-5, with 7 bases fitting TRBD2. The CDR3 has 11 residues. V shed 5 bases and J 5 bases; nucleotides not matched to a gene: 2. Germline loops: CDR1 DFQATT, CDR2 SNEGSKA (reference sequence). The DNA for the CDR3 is TGCAGTGCTGGGGGGGTGGAGACCCAGTACTTC. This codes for CSAGGVETQYF.

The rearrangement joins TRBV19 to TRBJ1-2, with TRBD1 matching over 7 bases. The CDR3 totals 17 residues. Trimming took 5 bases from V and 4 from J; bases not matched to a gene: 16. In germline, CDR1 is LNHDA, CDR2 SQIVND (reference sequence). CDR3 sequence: CASSVGQDRGGFYGYTF. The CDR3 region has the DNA TGTGCCAGTAGTGTAGGACAGGATCGGGGGGGTTTCTATGGCTACACCTTC.

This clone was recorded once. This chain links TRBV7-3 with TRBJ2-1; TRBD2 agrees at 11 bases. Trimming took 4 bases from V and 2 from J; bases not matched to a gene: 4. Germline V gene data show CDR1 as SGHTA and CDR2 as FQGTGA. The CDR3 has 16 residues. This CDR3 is CASSSGTSGPYNEQFF. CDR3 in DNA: TGTGCCAGCAGCTCCGGGACTAGCGGTCCCTACAATGAGCAGTTCTTC.

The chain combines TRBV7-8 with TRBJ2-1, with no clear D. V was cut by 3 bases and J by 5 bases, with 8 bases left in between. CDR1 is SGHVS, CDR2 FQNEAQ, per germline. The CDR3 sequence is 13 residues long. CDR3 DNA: TGTGCCAGCAGCTTTGGGGTCAACAATGAGCAGTTCTTC. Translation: CASSFGVNNEQFF. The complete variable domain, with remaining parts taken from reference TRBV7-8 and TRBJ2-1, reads GAGVSQSPRYKVAKRGQDVALRCDPISGHVSLFWYQQALGQGPEFLTYFQNEAQLDKSGLPSDRFFAERPEGSVSTLKIQRTQQEDSAVYLCASSFGVNNEQFFGPGTRLTVL.

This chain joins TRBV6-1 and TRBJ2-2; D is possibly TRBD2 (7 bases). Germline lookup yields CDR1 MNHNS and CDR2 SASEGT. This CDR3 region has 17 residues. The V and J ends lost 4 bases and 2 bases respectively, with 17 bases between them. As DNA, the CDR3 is TGTGCCAGCAGTGGTGTCGGCGGGGGCATCAACACCGGGGAGCTGTTTTTT. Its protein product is CASSGVGGGINTGELFF.

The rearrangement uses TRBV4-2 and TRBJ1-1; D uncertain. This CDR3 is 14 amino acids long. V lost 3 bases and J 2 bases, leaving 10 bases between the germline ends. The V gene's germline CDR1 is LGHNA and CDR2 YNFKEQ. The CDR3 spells CASSQLGDNTEAFF. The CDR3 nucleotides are TGTGCCAGCAGCCAGTTGGGCGACAACACTGAAGCTTTCTTT.

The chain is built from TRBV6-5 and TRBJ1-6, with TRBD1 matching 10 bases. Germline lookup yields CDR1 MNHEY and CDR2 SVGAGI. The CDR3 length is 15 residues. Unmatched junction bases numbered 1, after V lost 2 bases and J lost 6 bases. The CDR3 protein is CASSYRDRGNSPLHF. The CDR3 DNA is TGTGCCAGCAGTTACCGGGACAGGGGTAATTCACCCCTCCACTTT.

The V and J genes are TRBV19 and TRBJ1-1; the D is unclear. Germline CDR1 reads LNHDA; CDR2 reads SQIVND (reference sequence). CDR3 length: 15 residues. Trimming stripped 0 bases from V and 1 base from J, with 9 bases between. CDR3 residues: CASSIDQPGNTEAFF. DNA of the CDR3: TGTGCCAGTAGTATAGATCAGCCAGGGAACACTGAAGCTTTCTTT.

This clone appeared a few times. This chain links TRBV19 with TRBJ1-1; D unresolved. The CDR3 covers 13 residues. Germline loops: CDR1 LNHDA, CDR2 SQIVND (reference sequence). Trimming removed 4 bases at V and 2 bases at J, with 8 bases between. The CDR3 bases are TGTGCCAGTAGTACCCAGATTAACACTGAAGCTTTCTTT. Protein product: CASSTQINTEAFF.

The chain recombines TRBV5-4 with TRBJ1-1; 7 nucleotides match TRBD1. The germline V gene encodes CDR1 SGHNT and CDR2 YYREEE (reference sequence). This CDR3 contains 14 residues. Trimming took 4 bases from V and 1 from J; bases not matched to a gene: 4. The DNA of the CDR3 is TGTGCCAGCAGCCAGGGGGGCCCGAACACTGAAGCTTTCTTT. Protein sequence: CASSQGGPNTEAFF.

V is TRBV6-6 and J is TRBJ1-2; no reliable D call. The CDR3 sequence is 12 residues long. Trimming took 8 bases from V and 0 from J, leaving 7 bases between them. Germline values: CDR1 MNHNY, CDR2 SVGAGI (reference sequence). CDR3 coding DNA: TGTGCCAGCCGAGCCACTAACTATGGCTACACCTTC. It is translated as CASRATNYGYTF.

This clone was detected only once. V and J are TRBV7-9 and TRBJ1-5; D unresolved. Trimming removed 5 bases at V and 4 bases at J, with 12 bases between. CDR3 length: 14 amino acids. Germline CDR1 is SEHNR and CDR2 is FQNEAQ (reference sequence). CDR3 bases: TGTGCCAGCAGCACTGGACTATTTAATCAGCCCCAGCATTTT. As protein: CASSTGLFNQPQHF.

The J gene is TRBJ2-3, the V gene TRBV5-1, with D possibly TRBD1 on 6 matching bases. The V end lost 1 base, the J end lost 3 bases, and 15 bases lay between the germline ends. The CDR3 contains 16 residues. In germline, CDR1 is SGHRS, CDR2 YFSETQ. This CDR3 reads CASSLNTGRRTDTQYF. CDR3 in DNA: TGCGCCAGCAGCTTGAACACAGGGCGCAGGACAGATACGCAGTATTTT.

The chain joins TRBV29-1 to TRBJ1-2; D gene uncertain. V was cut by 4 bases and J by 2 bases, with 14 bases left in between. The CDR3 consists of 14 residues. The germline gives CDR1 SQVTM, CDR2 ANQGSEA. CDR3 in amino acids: CSVADKAVNYGYTF. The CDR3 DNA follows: TGCAGCGTTGCTGACAAAGCGGTAAACTATGGCTACACCTTC.

CDR3 bases: TGTGCCAGCAGCCCAGGGGACAGGGGGCCCTTCCCCGAGCAGTACTTC. As protein: CASSPGDRGPFPEQYF. V gene TRBV7-6 combines with J gene TRBJ2-7, with 12 bases aligning to TRBD1. V lost 5 bases and J lost 6; bases outside the gene matches: 11. Germline CDR1 and CDR2: SGHVS and FNYEAQ. This CDR3 region has 16 residues.

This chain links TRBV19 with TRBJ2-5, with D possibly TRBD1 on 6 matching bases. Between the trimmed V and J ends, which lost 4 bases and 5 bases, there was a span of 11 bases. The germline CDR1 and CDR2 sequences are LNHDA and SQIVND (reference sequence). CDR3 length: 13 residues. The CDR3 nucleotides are TGTGCCAGTAGTACAGGGGACCGGGAGACCCAGTACTTC. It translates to CASSTGDRETQYF.

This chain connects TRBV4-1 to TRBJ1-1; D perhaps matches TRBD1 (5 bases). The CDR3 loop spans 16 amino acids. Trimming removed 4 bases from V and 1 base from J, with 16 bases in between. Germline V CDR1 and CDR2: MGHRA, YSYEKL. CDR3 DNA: TGCGCCAGCAGCCCCTACAGGAACAGGAGGAACACTGAAGCTTTCTTT. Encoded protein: CASSPYRNRRNTEAFF.